This T cell receptor beta chain was identified in a study of cytomegalovirus exposure and HLA in healthy donors. The study, taken as a whole, reports: A link between a missense DCLRE1C variant and TCR beta V- and J-gene trimming emerged from a later analysis. Later analysis revealed greater clonal expansion in HLA-associated TCR beta chains than in equally common others.

Researchers ran the PCR with 60 Vbeta and 13 Jbeta primers. Some clones are missing from TCRdb's copy, which holds only in-frame ones; the method was immunoSEQ multiplex PCR. The data show fewer than 200,000 clones, around 80% seen once. Notes on this clone: The antigen remains undetermined.

Each of the donors was a healthy bone marrow donor. CDR1 is SGHTA, CDR2 FQGTGA, per germline. CDR3 size: 16 residues. The V gene lost 3 bases and the J gene lost 0 bases, with 9 bases spanning the gap. The gene calls are TRBV7-3 and TRBJ2-6; D is ambiguous. The specimen was PBMCs. The TCR was taken from a young woman in good health and CMV-seropositive. CDR3 in amino acids: CASSLARSSGANVLTF. DNA of the CDR3: TGTGCCAGCAGCTTGGCCAGGTCCTCTGGGGCCAACGTCCTGACTTTC. Combining the CDR3 with reference TRBV7-3 and TRBJ2-6 gives the whole variable domain GAGVSQTPSNKVTEKGKYVELRCDPISGHTALYWYRQSLGQGPEFLIYFQGTGAADDSGLPNDRFFAVRPEGSVSTLKIQRTERGDSAVYLCASSLARSSGANVLTFGAGSRLTVL.